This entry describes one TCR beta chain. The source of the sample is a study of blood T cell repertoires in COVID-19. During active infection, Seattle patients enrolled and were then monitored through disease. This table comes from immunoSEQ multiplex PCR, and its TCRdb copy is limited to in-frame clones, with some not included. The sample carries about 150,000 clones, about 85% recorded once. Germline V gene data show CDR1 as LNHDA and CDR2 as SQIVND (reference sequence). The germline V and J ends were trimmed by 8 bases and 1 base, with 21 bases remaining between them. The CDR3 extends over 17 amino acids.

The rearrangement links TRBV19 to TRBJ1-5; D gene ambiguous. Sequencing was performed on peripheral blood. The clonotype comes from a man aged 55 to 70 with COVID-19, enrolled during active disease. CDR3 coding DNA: TGTGCCAGTGAAGTCGACGGAGGGTTTGAGAGCAATCAGCCCCAGCATTTT. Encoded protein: CASEVDGGFESNQPQHF.